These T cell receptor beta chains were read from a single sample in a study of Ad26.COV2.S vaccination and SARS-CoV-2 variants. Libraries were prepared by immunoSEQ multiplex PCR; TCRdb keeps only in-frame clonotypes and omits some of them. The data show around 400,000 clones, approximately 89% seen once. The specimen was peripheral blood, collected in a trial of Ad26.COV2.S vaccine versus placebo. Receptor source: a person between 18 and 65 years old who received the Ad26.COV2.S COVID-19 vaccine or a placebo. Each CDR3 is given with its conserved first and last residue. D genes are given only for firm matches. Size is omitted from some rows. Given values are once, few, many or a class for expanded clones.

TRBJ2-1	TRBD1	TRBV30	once	CAWNGQGTPNEQFF	TGTGCCTGGAACGGACAGGGGACCCCCAATGAGCAGTTCTTC
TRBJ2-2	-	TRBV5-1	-	CASSSGGMNTGELFF	TGCGCCAGCAGCTCTGGGGGAATGAACACCGGGGAGCTGTTTTTT
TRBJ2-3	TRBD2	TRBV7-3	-	CASSFLAGVTDTQYF	TGTGCCAGCAGCTTTCTAGCGGGAGTCACAGATACGCAGTATTTT
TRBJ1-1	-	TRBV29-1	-	CSVEGSTREAFF	TGCAGCGTTGAGGGGTCCACGAGGGAAGCTTTCTTT
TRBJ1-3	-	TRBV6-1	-	CASSEARLRNTIYF	TGTGCCAGCAGTGAGGCCAGATTAAGAAACACCATATATTTT
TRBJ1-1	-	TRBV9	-	CASSGAQVEAFF	TGTGCCAGCAGCGGAGCACAGGTGGAAGCTTTCTTT
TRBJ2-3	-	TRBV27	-	CASSLGRSTDTQYF	TGTGCCAGCAGTTTAGGCAGGAGCACAGATACGCAGTATTTT
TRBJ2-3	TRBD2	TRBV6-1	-	CASSEAESGEAHKYF	TGTGCCAGCAGTGAGGCGGAAAGCGGGGAGGCCCATAAGTATTTT
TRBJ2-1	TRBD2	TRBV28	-	CASNEGLAGAYNEQFF	TGTGCCAGCAACGAGGGGCTAGCGGGGGCATACAATGAGCAGTTCTTC
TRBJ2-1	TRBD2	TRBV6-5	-	CASSSGGHNEQFF	TGTGCCAGCAGCTCGGGAGGGCACAATGAGCAGTTCTTC
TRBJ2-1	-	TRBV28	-	CASSQGNNEQFF	TGTGCCAGCAGTCAGGGGAACAATGAGCAGTTCTTC
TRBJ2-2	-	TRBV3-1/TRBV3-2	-	CASRRLVGLGGELFF	TGTGCCAGCAGGAGACTAGTCGGGTTGGGCGGGGAGCTGTTTTTT
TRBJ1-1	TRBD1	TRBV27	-	CASSLKIWTGRYTEAFF	TGTGCCAGCAGTTTAAAAATATGGACAGGGAGGTACACTGAAGCTTTCTTT
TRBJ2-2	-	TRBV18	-	CASSPGTRGTGELFF	TGTGCCAGCTCCCCCGGGACGAGGGGGACCGGGGAGCTGTTTTTT
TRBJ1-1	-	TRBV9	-	CASSVVSRGTEAFF	TGTGCCAGCAGCGTAGTTTCCCGGGGCACTGAAGCTTTCTTT
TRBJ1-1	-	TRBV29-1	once	CSVGNRENTEAFF	TGCAGCGTTGGGAACAGGGAGAACACTGAAGCTTTCTTT
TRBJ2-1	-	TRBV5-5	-	CASSLEGIPYNEQFF	TGTGCCAGCAGCTTGGAAGGAATCCCCTACAATGAGCAGTTCTTC
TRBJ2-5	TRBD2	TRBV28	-	CASSLLAGGSETQYF	TGTGCCAGCAGTTTACTAGCGGGAGGTTCCGAGACCCAGTACTTC
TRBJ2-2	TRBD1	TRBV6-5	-	CATDRGQVGELFF	TGTGCCACGGACAGGGGGCAAGTGGGGGAGCTGTTTTTT
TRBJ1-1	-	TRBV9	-	CASSSGGIGNTEAFF	TGTGCCAGCAGCTCGGGGGGGATAGGTAACACTGAAGCTTTCTTT
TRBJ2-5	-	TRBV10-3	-	CAISERLQETQYF	TGTGCCATCAGTGAGCGGCTGCAAGAGACCCAGTACTTC
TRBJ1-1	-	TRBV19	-	CASSIGDWVFF	TGTGCCAGTAGTATTGGGGATTGGGTTTTCTTT
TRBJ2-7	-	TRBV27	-	CASSSLGRSYEQYF	TGTGCCAGCAGTAGCCTGGGACGGTCCTACGAGCAGTACTTC
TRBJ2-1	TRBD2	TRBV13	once	CASSPAGGGWSEQFF	TGTGCCAGCAGCCCCGCCGGGGGGGGATGGAGTGAGCAGTTCTTC
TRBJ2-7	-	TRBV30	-	CAWSVVNRGYEQYF	TGTGCCTGGAGTGTTGTAAACCGTGGGTACGAGCAGTACTTC
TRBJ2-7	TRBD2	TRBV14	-	CASSQGLAGGAYEQYF	TGTGCCAGCAGCCAAGGGCTAGCGGGAGGAGCCTACGAGCAGTACTTC
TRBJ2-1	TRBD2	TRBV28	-	CASSFGGSSYNEQFF	TGTGCCAGCAGTTTCGGCGGGAGCTCCTACAATGAGCAGTTCTTC
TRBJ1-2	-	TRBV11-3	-	CASSFDQGDGYTF	TGTGCCAGCAGCTTTGATCAGGGAGATGGCTACACCTTC
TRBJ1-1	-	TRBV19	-	CASSIPNTEAFF	TGTGCCAGTAGTATTCCTAACACTGAAGCTTTCTTT
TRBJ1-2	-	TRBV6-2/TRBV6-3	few	CASSDPRDGYTF	TGTGCCAGCAGTGATCCCAGGGATGGCTACACCTTC
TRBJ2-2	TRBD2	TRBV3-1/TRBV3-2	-	CASSQDLASGNTGELFF	TGTGCCAGCAGCCAAGATCTCGCTAGCGGGAACACCGGGGAGCTGTTTTTT
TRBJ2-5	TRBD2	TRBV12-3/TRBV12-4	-	CASTGLAQETQYF	TGTGCCAGCACGGGACTAGCACAAGAGACCCAGTACTTC
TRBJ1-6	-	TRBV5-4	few	CASSLQGSYNSPLHF	TGTGCCAGCAGCTTACAGGGATCGTATAATTCACCCCTCCACTTT
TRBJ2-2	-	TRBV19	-	CASKDPVTGELFF	TGTGCCAGTAAGGACCCCGTAACCGGGGAGCTGTTTTTT
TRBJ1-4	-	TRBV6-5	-	CAVGRVTNEKLFF	TGTGCCGTCGGGCGGGTTACTAATGAAAAACTGTTTTTT
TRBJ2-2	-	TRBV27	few	CASSHQIYTGELFF	TGTGCCAGCAGCCACCAAATATACACCGGGGAGCTGTTTTTT
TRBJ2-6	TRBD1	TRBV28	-	CASSSPRDRAGANVLTF	TGTGCCAGCAGTTCTCCCCGGGACAGGGCCGGGGCCAACGTCCTGACTTTC
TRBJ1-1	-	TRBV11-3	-	CASSWRSGLLNTEAFF	TGTGCCAGCAGCTGGAGGTCGGGACTTCTGAACACTGAAGCTTTCTTT
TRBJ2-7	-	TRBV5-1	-	CASSLAGRDFEQYF	TGCGCCAGCAGCTTGGCCGGGCGGGATTTCGAGCAGTACTTC
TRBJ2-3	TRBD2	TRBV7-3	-	CASSSGSGTDTQYF	TGTGCCAGTTCTAGCGGGAGTGGTACAGATACGCAGTATTTT
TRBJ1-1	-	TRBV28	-	CASNLIDPVDTEAFF	TGTGCCAGCAACCTTATAGACCCGGTGGACACTGAAGCTTTCTTT
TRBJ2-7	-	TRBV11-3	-	CASSQGGEQYF	TGTGCCAGCAGCCAAGGGGGGGAGCAGTACTTC
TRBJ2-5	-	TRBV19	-	CASSTHWATRETQYF	TGTGCCAGTAGTACCCACTGGGCTACCAGAGAGACCCAGTACTTC
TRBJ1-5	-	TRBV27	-	CASSLSWGNQPQHF	TGTGCCAGCAGTTTATCGTGGGGCAATCAGCCCCAGCATTTT
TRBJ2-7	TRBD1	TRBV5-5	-	CASSPRDRGAYEQYF	TGTGCCAGCAGCCCCCGGGACAGGGGTGCCTACGAGCAGTACTTC
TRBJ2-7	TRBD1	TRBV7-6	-	CASSLAPPGQGRIYEQYF	TGTGCCAGCAGCTTAGCTCCACCGGGACAGGGCCGGATCTACGAGCAGTACTTC
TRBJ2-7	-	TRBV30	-	CAWTPAASSYEQYF	TGTGCCTGGACGCCGGCAGCTTCGTCCTACGAGCAGTACTTC
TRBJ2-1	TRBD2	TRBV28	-	CASSFPSGSSYNEQFF	TGTGCCAGCAGTTTCCCTAGCGGGAGCTCCTACAATGAGCAGTTCTTC
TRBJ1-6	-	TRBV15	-	CATSSSGAFNSPLHF	TGTGCCACCAGCAGTTCCGGGGCCTTTAATTCACCCCTCCACTTT
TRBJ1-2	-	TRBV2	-	CASSVEVYGYTF	TGTGCCAGCAGTGTAGAAGTCTATGGCTACACCTTC